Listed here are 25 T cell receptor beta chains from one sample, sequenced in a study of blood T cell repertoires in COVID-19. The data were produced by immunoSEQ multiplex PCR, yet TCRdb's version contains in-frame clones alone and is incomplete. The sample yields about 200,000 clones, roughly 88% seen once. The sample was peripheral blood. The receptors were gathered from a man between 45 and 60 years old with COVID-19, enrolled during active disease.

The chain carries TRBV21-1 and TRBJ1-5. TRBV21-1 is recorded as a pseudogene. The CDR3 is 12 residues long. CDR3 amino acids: CASRDSGEPQHF. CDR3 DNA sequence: TGTGCCAGCAGGGACTCCGGAGAGCCCCAGCATTTT.

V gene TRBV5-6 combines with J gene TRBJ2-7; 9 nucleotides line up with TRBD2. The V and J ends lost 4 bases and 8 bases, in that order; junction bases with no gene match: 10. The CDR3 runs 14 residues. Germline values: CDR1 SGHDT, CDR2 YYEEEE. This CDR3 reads CASSLLRGGAKQYF. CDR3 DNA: TGTGCCAGCAGCCTGCTGCGGGGGGGTGCGAAGCAGTACTTC.

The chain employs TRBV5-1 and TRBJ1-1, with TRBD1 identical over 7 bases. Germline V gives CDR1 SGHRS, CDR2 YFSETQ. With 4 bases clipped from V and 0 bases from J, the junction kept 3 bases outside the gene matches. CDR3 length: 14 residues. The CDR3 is CASSAGTVNTEAFF. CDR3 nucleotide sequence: TGCGCCAGCAGCGCGGGGACAGTGAACACTGAAGCTTTCTTT.

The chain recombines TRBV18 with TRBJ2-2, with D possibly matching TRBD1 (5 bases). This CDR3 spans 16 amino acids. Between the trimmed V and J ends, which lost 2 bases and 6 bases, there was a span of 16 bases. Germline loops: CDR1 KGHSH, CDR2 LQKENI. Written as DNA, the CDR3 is TGTGCCAGCTCACCAGGTCAAGGGGTTGTCTCCGGGGAGCTGTTTTTT. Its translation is CASSPGQGVVSGELFF.

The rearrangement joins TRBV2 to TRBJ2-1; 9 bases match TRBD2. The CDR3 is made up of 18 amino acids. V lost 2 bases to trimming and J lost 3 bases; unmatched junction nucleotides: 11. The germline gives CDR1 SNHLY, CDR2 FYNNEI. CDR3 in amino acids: CASSEYGSGSHHYNEQFF. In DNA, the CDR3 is TGTGCCAGCAGTGAATATGGTAGCGGGAGCCATCACTACAATGAGCAGTTCTTC.

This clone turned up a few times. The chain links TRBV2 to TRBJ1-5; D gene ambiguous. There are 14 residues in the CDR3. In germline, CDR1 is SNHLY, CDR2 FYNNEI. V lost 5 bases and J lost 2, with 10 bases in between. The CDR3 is CASSKRVGNQPQHF. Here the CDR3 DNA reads TGTGCCAGCAGTAAGAGGGTTGGCAATCAGCCCCAGCATTTT.

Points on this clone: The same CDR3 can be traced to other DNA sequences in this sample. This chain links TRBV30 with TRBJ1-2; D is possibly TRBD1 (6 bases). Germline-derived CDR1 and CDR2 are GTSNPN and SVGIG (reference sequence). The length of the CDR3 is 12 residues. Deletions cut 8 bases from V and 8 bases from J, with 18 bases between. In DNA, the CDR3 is TGTGCCGGGGGAACAGGGAAGAACGGCTACACCTTC. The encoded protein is CAGGTGKNGYTF.

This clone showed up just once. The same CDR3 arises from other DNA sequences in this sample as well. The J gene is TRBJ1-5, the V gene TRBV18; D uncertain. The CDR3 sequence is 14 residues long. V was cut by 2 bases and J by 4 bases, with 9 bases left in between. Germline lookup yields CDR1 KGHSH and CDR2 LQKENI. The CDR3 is CASSPGTENQPQHF. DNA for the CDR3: TGTGCCAGCTCACCAGGAACAGAGAATCAGCCCCAGCATTTT.

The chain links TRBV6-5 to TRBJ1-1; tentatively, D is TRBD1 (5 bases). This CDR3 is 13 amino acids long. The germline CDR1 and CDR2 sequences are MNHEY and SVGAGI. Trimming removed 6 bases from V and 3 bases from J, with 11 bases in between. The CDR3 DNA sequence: TGTGCCAGCAGGGACCTAGGGGACACTGAAGCTTTCTTT. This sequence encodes CASRDLGDTEAFF.

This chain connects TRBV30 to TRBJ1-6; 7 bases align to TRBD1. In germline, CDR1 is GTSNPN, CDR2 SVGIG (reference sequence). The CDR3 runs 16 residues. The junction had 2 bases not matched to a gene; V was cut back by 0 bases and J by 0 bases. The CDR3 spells CAWSVGQSSYNSPLHF. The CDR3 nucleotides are TGTGCCTGGAGTGTGGGACAGAGCTCCTATAATTCACCCCTCCACTTT.

CDR3 residues: CASSMYGGFWNTEAFF. The DNA of the CDR3 is TGTGCCAGTAGTATGTACGGGGGTTTTTGGAACACTGAAGCTTTCTTT. The chain recombines TRBV19 with TRBJ1-1, with D possibly being TRBD1 (5 bases). Germline V gene lookup returns CDR1 LNHDA and CDR2 SQIVND (reference sequence). With 3 bases removed from V and 1 base from J, the gap between germline ends came to 15 bases. This CDR3 spans 16 amino acids.

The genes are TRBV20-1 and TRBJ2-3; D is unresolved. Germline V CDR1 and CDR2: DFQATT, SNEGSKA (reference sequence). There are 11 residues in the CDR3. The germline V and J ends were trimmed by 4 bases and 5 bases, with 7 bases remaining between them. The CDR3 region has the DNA TGCAGTGCTAAGACTGGAGATACGCAGTATTTT. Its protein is CSAKTGDTQYF.

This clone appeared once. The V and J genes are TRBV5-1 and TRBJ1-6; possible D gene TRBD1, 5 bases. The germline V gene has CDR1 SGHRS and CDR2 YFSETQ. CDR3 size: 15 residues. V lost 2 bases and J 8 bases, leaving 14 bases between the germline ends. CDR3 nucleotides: TGCGCCAGCAGCTTAGGCGGACACATAGATTCACCCCTCCACTTT. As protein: CASSLGGHIDSPLHF.

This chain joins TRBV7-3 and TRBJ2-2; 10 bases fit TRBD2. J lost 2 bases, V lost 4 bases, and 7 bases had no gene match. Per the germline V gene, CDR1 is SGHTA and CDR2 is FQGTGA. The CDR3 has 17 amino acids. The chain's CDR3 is CASSYPQRGGNTGELFF. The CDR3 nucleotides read TGTGCCAGCAGCTACCCACAGCGGGGGGGCAACACCGGGGAGCTGTTTTTT.

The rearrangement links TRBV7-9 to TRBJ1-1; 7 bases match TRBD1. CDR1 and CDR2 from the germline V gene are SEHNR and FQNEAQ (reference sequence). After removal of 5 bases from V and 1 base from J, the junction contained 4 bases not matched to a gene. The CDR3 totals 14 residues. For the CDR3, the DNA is TGTGCCAGCAGCATTTACAGGGGGAACACTGAAGCTTTCTTT. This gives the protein CASSIYRGNTEAFF.

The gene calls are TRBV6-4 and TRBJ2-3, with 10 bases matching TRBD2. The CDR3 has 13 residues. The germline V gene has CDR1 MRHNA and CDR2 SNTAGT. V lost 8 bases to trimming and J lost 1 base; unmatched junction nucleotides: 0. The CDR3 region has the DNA TGTGCCAGCGGGACTAGCGGCACAGATACGCAGTATTTT. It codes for CASGTSGTDTQYF.

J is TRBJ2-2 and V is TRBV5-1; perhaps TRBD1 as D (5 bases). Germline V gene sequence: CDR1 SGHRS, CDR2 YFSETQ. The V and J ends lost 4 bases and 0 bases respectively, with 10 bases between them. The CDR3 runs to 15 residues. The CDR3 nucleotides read TGCGCCAGCAGCCTCCGACAGCCGAACACCGGGGAGCTGTTTTTT. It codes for CASSLRQPNTGELFF.

CDR3 region: CASSVFAQGAGNTIYF. The DNA for the CDR3 is TGTGCCAGCAGCGTCTTTGCCCAGGGGGCGGGAAACACCATATATTTT. V usage is TRBV9 and J usage is TRBJ1-3, with TRBD1 matching 8 bases. CDR3 length: 16 amino acids. CDR1 and CDR2 from the germline V gene are SGDLS and YYNGEE. V lost 2 bases, J lost 4 bases, and 8 bases stayed unmatched.

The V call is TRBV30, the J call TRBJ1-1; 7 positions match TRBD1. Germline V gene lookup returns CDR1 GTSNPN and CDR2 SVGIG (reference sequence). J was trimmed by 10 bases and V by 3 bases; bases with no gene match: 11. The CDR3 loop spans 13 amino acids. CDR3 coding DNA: TGTGCCTGGAGCCATATCCAAGGGGGCAGAGCTTTCTTT. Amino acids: CAWSHIQGGRAFF.

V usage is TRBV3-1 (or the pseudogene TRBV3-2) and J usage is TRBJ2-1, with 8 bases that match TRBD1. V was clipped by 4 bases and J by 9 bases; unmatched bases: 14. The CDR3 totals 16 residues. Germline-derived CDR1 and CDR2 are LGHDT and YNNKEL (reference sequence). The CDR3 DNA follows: TGTGCCAGCAGCCGAAATTCCGGGACAGGTTTTGGTGAGCAGTTCTTC. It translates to CASSRNSGTGFGEQFF.

CDR3: CAWSAGGGTEAFF. The CDR3 coding sequence is TGTGCCTGGAGTGCGGGGGGAGGCACTGAAGCTTTCTTT. The genes are TRBV30 and TRBJ1-1, with D tentatively TRBD1 (5 bases). V was cut by 1 base and J by 4 bases, with 10 bases left in between. Looked up from germline, CDR1 is GTSNPN and CDR2 is SVGIG (reference sequence). The CDR3 runs 13 residues.

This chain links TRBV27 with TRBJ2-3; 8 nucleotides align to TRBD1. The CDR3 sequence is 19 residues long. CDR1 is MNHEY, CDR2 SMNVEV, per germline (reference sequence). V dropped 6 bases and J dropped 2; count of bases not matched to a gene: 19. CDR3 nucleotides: TGTGCCAGCAGCCCGACCCTGGACAGGGAGGTTGGTTACACAGATACGCAGTATTTT. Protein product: CASSPTLDREVGYTDTQYF.

The CDR3 region is CASSGQGVNEQYF. The CDR3 nucleotides are TGTGCCAGCAGCGGACAGGGGGTCAACGAGCAGTACTTC. The rearrangement joins TRBV3-1 (or the pseudogene TRBV3-2) to TRBJ2-7, with TRBD1 identical over 10 bases. This CDR3 is built from 13 residues. Germline-derived CDR1 and CDR2 are LGHDT and YNNKEL (reference sequence). V gave up 5 bases and J gave up 5 bases; unmatched junction bases: 3.

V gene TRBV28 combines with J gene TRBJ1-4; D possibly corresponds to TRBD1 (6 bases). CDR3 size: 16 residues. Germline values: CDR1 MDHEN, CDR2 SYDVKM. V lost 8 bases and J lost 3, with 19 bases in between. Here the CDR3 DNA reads TGTGCCAGCGACGAACAGGGAAGCTCGTCTAATGAAAAACTGTTTTTT. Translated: CASDEQGSSSNEKLFF.

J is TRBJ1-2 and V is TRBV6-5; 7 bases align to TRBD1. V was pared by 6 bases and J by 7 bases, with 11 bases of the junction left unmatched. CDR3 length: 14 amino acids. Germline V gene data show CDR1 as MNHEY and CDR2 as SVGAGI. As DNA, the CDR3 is TGTGCCAGCAGCACCGACAGGGTTTTAGTTGGCTACACCTTC. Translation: CASSTDRVLVGYTF.